A single sample gave rise to the 32 T cell receptor beta chains below, sequenced in a study of radiation and T cells in renal cell carcinoma. Time point indicated: blood 2 weeks post-SBRT. Treatment given: 15 Gy SBRT to primary tumor, nephrectomy 4 weeks later. Clones were read by immunoSEQ multiplex PCR, and TCRdb kept only the in-frame ones, dropping some. Among some 72,000 clones listed, 82% were seen once. The specimen comprised blood, sampled from a patient whose treatment included radiotherapy and nephrectomy. The receptors were gathered from a man aged 55-75 years with renal cell carcinoma.

The gene calls are TRBV5-6 and TRBJ2-5; tentatively, D is TRBD1 (5 bases). The CDR3 runs to 14 residues. CDR1 and CDR2 from the germline V gene are SGHDT and YYEEEE. V lost 1 base and J lost 5, with 12 bases in between. The CDR3, as DNA: TGTGCCAGCAGCTTGAGCATAGGGGTGGAGACCCAGTACTTC. Its translation: CASSLSIGVETQYF. Full variable domain (rest looked up from reference TRBV5-6 and TRBJ2-5): DAGVTQSPTHLIKTRGQQVTLRCSPKSGHDTVSWYQQALGQGPQFIFQYYEEEERQRGNFPDRFSGHQFPNYSSELNVNALLLGDSALYLCASSLSIGVETQYFGPGTRLLVL.

This clone has only a few counts. V is TRBV18 and J is TRBJ2-2, with D uncertain. The CDR3 consists of 17 residues. CDR1 is KGHSH, CDR2 LQKENI, per germline. The V and J ends lost 6 bases and 2 bases respectively, with 19 bases between them. The CDR3 spells CASSLTAPALNTGELFF. The CDR3, as DNA: TGTGCCAGCTCCCTAACAGCACCTGCCCTAAACACCGGGGAGCTGTTTTTT.

The rearrangement joins TRBV19 to TRBJ2-5, with 9 bases fitting TRBD1. V lost 8 bases and J lost 5; bases outside the gene matches: 6. Per germline, CDR1 LNHDA and CDR2 SQIVND (reference sequence). This CDR3 region has 13 residues. The CDR3 spells CASRTGGKETQYF. In DNA form, the CDR3 reads TGTGCCAGTCGTACAGGGGGCAAGGAGACCCAGTACTTC.

In this sample, this clone turned up once. The CDR3 here is CATQGNGYEQYF. The CDR3 region has the DNA TGTGCCACCCAGGGGAATGGGTACGAGCAGTACTTC. V and J are TRBV19 and TRBJ2-7, with a possible D match to TRBD1 (6 bases). There are 12 residues in the CDR3. CDR1 is LNHDA, CDR2 SQIVND, per germline (reference sequence). V lost 10 bases and J 4 bases, leaving 14 bases between the germline ends.

This rearrangement joins TRBV7-2 to TRBJ2-3; unclear D gene. Trimming took off 1 base at V and 8 bases at J, with 13 bases between the two ends. Looked up from germline, CDR1 is SGHTA and CDR2 is FQGNSA. This CDR3 has 14 amino acids. This chain's CDR3 is CASSLEPYVVTQYF. The CDR3 region has the DNA TGTGCCAGCAGCTTAGAACCATATGTGGTTACGCAGTATTTT.

The V and J genes are TRBV27 and TRBJ1-2; 7 nucleotides match TRBD1. With V trimmed by 0 bases and J by 6 bases, 7 bases remained unmatched. CDR1 is MNHEY, CDR2 SMNVEV, per germline (reference sequence). The CDR3 length is 15 residues. In DNA form, the CDR3 reads TGTGCCAGCAGTTTATCAGGGCAGGGGGGTAATGGCTACACCTTC. Protein product: CASSLSGQGGNGYTF.

V usage is TRBV7-2 and J usage is TRBJ2-7; no reliable D call. Germline V gene sequence: CDR1 SGHTA, CDR2 FQGNSA. V dropped 5 bases and J dropped 1 base, with 9 bases sitting between them. The CDR3 extends over 13 amino acids. CDR3: CASSRGLSYEQYF. Written as DNA, the CDR3 is TGTGCCAGCAGCCGAGGCCTTTCCTACGAGCAGTACTTC.

The chain combines TRBV11-2 with TRBJ2-7; no clear D gene. Germline V gene sequence: CDR1 SGHAT, CDR2 FQNNGV. V was pared by 1 base and J by 6 bases, with 4 bases between. CDR3 length: 11 residues. The CDR3 sequence: CASSLGSEQYF. The DNA of the CDR3 is TGTGCCAGCAGCTTAGGGTCCGAGCAGTACTTC.

V is TRBV7-2 and J is TRBJ2-7; D is unclear. The germline V and J ends were trimmed by 4 bases and 6 bases, with 13 bases remaining between them. The CDR3 extends over 13 amino acids. The V gene's germline CDR1 is SGHTA and CDR2 FQGNSA. The CDR3 DNA sequence: TGTGCCAGCAGCTCGATCCAGAGCTCCGAGCAGTACTTC. Translated, it gives CASSSIQSSEQYF.

The chain combines TRBV10-1 with TRBJ2-1; TRBD2 matches 11 bases. The germline V gene encodes CDR1 WNHNN and CDR2 SYGVQD (reference sequence). J gave up 4 bases and V 0 bases, and 2 bases lay outside the gene matches. The CDR3 has 16 amino acids. CDR3 loop: CASSESRLAGYNEQFF. Written as DNA, the CDR3 is TGCGCCAGCAGTGAGTCGAGACTAGCGGGGTACAATGAGCAGTTCTTC.

DNA for the CDR3: TGCGCCAGCAGACTCGGGTCAGATACGCAGTATTTT. It is translated as CASRLGSDTQYF. The V call is TRBV5-1, the J call TRBJ2-3; D is undetermined. The CDR3 loop spans 12 amino acids. With 5 bases removed from V and 4 bases from J, the gap between germline ends came to 8 bases. Germline V gives CDR1 SGHRS, CDR2 YFSETQ. Together with reference TRBV5-1 and TRBJ2-3, the CDR3 gives the full variable domain: KAGVTQTPRYLIKTRGQQVTLSCSPISGHRSVSWYQQTPGQGLQFLFEYFSETQRNKGNFPGRFSGRQFSNSRSEMNVSTLELGDSALYLCASRLGSDTQYFGPGTRLTVL.

The chain recombines TRBV28 with TRBJ2-1; 9 nucleotides line up with TRBD1. The CDR3 has 17 residues. In germline, CDR1 is MDHEN, CDR2 SYDVKM. Germline trimming cut 2 bases from V and 12 bases from J; bases unmatched to any gene: 17. The CDR3 sequence: CASSLRGDREWGRAQFF. CDR3 nucleotide sequence: TGTGCCAGCAGTTTAAGGGGGGACAGGGAGTGGGGAAGGGCGCAGTTCTTC.

V gene TRBV19 combines with J gene TRBJ2-3; 10 bases are a match to TRBD2. This CDR3 spans 18 amino acids. The germline V gene encodes CDR1 LNHDA and CDR2 SQIVND (reference sequence). After removal of 5 bases from V and 8 bases from J, the junction contained 19 bases not matched to a gene. The CDR3 reads CASSPSGLAGVYRGTQYF. CDR3 sequence (DNA): TGTGCCAGTAGTCCCTCCGGGCTAGCGGGAGTTTATCGCGGTACGCAGTATTTT.

The CDR3 region has the DNA TGTGCCAGCAGGCGGAGTCAGGGGGCAGCAGATACGCAGTATTTT. Encoded protein: CASRRSQGAADTQYF. The chain has TRBV7-2 and TRBJ2-3, with 8 bases identical to TRBD1. V dropped 6 bases and J dropped 4; count of bases not matched to a gene: 9. The CDR3 contains 15 residues. Germline V CDR1 and CDR2: SGHTA, FQGNSA.

The chain recombines TRBV28 with TRBJ2-3; 10 bases match TRBD2. From germline, CDR1 is MDHEN and CDR2 SYDVKM. With V trimmed by 5 bases and J by 3 bases, 2 bases remained unmatched. This CDR3 has 14 amino acids. CDR3 sequence: CASSIAGGTDTQYF. The CDR3 nucleotides read TGTGCCAGCAGTATAGCGGGAGGTACAGATACGCAGTATTTT.

The chain couples TRBV30 to TRBJ2-7; 9 bases line up with TRBD2. There are 13 residues in the CDR3. V lost 8 bases and J lost 6; bases outside the gene matches: 11. Germline V gives CDR1 GTSNPN, CDR2 SVGIG (reference sequence). The CDR3 bases are TGTGCCGTGGCGGAGGCGGGAGGGCCCGAGCAGTACTTC. Residues: CAVAEAGGPEQYF.

The rearrangement links TRBV19 to TRBJ2-1; weak D call: TRBD2 (5 bases). Trimming removed 5 bases at V and 1 base at J, with 12 bases between. From germline, CDR1 is LNHDA and CDR2 SQIVND (reference sequence). The CDR3 contains 15 residues. The CDR3 bases are TGTGCCAGTAGTCAGCGGAGTCTTTCCTACAATGAGCAGTTCTTC. Translating gives CASSQRSLSYNEQFF.

The chain employs TRBV7-6 and TRBJ2-7; TRBD2 matches at 8 bases. Trimming took 4 bases from V and 0 from J; bases not matched to a gene: 5. The V gene's germline CDR1 is SGHVS and CDR2 FNYEAQ. The CDR3 contains 15 residues. The CDR3 spells CASSSSGGFSYEQYF. The CDR3 region has the DNA TGTGCCAGCAGCTCCTCGGGGGGGTTCTCCTACGAGCAGTACTTC.

The rearrangement links TRBV7-2 to TRBJ2-7; TRBD2 agrees at 9 bases. V lost 0 bases to trimming and J lost 3 bases; unmatched junction nucleotides: 3. Germline CDR1 SGHTA, CDR2 FQGNSA. The CDR3 contains 15 residues. The CDR3 coding sequence is TGTGCCAGCAGCTTAGCTAGCGGGAGTCTCTACGAGCAGTACTTC. As protein: CASSLASGSLYEQYF.

The J gene is TRBJ2-7, the V gene TRBV6-1, with no clear D. The V gene lost 6 bases and the J gene lost 5 bases, with 17 bases spanning the gap. Looked up from germline, CDR1 is MNHNS and CDR2 is SASEGT. There are 14 residues in the CDR3. The CDR3 region is CASRSLLVRDEQYF. CDR3 nucleotides: TGTGCCAGCAGGTCGCTCCTCGTACGGGACGAGCAGTACTTC.

This chain connects TRBV12-5 to TRBJ2-3, with D unresolved. The CDR3 totals 12 residues. Per the germline V gene, CDR1 is LGHNT and CDR2 is FRNRAP. Trimming shortened V by 9 bases and J by 3 bases, and 10 bases separated the two germline ends. CDR3 amino acids: CASGRETDTQYF. CDR3 coding DNA: TGTGCTAGCGGTAGAGAGACAGATACGCAGTATTTT.

The CDR3 sequence is CASSLGWEFTDTQYF. The CDR3 region has the DNA TGTGCCAGCAGCTTAGGATGGGAGTTCACAGATACGCAGTATTTT. The rearrangement links TRBV7-9 to TRBJ2-3, with D tentatively TRBD2 (5 bases). V was shortened by 1 base and J by 2 bases, with 10 bases between the two germline ends. Germline V gene data show CDR1 as SEHNR and CDR2 as FQNEAQ (reference sequence). The CDR3 loop spans 15 amino acids.

The rearrangement uses TRBV5-1 and TRBJ2-4, with 8 bases fitting TRBD2. Trimming removed 5 bases from V and 0 bases from J; junction bases left unmatched: 4. The germline gives CDR1 SGHRS, CDR2 YFSETQ. The CDR3 sequence is 15 residues long. The DNA for the CDR3 is TGCGCCAGCAGGCGGGAGGAAGGAGCCAAAAACATTCAGTACTTC. As protein: CASRREEGAKNIQYF.

The table lists this clone with a count of one. The chain carries TRBV28 and TRBJ2-5, with 10 bases aligning to TRBD1. The CDR3 has 17 amino acids. Germline lookup yields CDR1 MDHEN and CDR2 SYDVKM. Trimming removed 6 bases from V and 2 bases from J; junction bases left unmatched: 12. This chain's CDR3 is CASRRTGGRGWQETQYF. As DNA, the CDR3 is TGTGCCAGCAGGAGGACAGGGGGTCGGGGATGGCAAGAGACCCAGTACTTC.

The chain uses TRBV4-2 and TRBJ2-7; 11 bases map to TRBD2. Germline values: CDR1 LGHNA, CDR2 YNFKEQ. The CDR3 loop spans 17 amino acids. With 4 bases clipped from V and 4 bases from J, the junction kept 12 bases outside the gene matches. The chain's CDR3 is CASSRSLSGRAGYEQYF. As DNA, the CDR3 is TGTGCCAGCAGCCGTTCCCTTAGCGGGAGGGCCGGGTACGAGCAGTACTTC.

The V and J genes are TRBV19 and TRBJ1-1; maybe TRBD1 (6 bases). Trimming stripped 5 bases from V and 5 bases from J, with 33 bases between. The CDR3 is 20 residues long. Germline loops: CDR1 LNHDA, CDR2 SQIVND (reference sequence). The CDR3 DNA reads TGTGCCAGTAGTGGGGTGAAAAGGAACAGGGATTTAAGGAGGAGGACTGAAGCTTTCTTT. Amino acid sequence: CASSGVKRNRDLRRRTEAFF.

CDR3 DNA sequence: TGTGCCAGCAGTCAGGTAGCTGGAGAGACCCAGTACTTC. Amino acid sequence: CASSQVAGETQYF. J is TRBJ2-5 and V is TRBV6-4; no reliable D call. The CDR3 has 13 residues. Trimming left V 5 bases short and J 4 bases short, with 11 bases between. CDR1 and CDR2 (germline): MRHNA, SNTAGT.

This chain links TRBV11-2 with TRBJ2-7; D might be TRBD2 (6 bases). Germline values: CDR1 SGHAT, CDR2 FQNNGV. The V and J ends lost 3 bases and 0 bases respectively, with 9 bases between them. This CDR3 is built from 14 residues. The CDR3 protein is CASSLRGLSYEQYF. The CDR3 region has the DNA TGTGCCAGCAGCTTGCGGGGACTCTCCTACGAGCAGTACTTC.

CDR3: CASSLQGLYTEAFF. The CDR3 region has the DNA TGCGCCAGCAGCTTACAGGGATTATACACTGAAGCTTTCTTT. The gene calls are TRBV5-1 and TRBJ1-1, with D perhaps TRBD1 (6 bases). The CDR3 is 14 amino acids. V was cut by 2 bases and J by 3 bases, with 11 bases left in between. The germline CDR1 and CDR2 sequences are SGHRS and YFSETQ. Together with reference TRBV5-1 and TRBJ1-1, the CDR3 gives the full variable domain: KAGVTQTPRYLIKTRGQQVTLSCSPISGHRSVSWYQQTPGQGLQFLFEYFSETQRNKGNFPGRFSGRQFSNSRSEMNVSTLELGDSALYLCASSLQGLYTEAFFGQGTRLTVV.

The chain links TRBV13 to TRBJ1-1; tentatively, D is TRBD1 (5 bases). This CDR3 region has 14 residues. Germline CDR1 PRHDT, CDR2 FYEKMQ (reference sequence). The ends were cut back, 2 bases at V and 4 bases at J, with 11 bases in the middle. CDR3 nucleotide sequence: TGTGCCAGCAGCTTACGTTCGGGGGGCACTGAAGCTTTCTTT. It codes for CASSLRSGGTEAFF.

The chain carries TRBV18 and TRBJ2-1, with 7 bases aligning to TRBD2. Per the germline V gene, CDR1 is KGHSH and CDR2 is LQKENI. The CDR3 is made up of 16 amino acids. The junction had 9 bases not matched to a gene; V was cut back by 3 bases and J by 4 bases. CDR3 sequence reads: CASSPVLGGMYNEQFF. Here the CDR3 DNA reads TGTGCCAGCTCACCGGTCCTGGGGGGGATGTACAATGAGCAGTTCTTC. Based on the CDR3 plus reference TRBV18 and TRBJ2-1, the full variable domain is NAGVMQNPRHLVRRRGQEARLRCSPMKGHSHVYWYRQLPEEGLKFMVYLQKENIIDESGMPKERFSAEFPKEGPSILRIQQVVRGDSAAYFCASSPVLGGMYNEQFFGPGTRLTVL.

This clone was picked up a small number of times. The genes are TRBV5-6 and TRBJ1-5, with 8 nucleotides matching TRBD1. The V and J ends lost 7 bases and 5 bases, in that order; junction bases with no gene match: 11. The germline CDR1 and CDR2 sequences are SGHDT and YYEEEE. The CDR3 contains 15 residues. Here the CDR3 DNA reads TGTGCCAGCTCATCCCTCGACAGGGGCGATCAGCCCCAGCATTTT. Its protein is CASSSLDRGDQPQHF.